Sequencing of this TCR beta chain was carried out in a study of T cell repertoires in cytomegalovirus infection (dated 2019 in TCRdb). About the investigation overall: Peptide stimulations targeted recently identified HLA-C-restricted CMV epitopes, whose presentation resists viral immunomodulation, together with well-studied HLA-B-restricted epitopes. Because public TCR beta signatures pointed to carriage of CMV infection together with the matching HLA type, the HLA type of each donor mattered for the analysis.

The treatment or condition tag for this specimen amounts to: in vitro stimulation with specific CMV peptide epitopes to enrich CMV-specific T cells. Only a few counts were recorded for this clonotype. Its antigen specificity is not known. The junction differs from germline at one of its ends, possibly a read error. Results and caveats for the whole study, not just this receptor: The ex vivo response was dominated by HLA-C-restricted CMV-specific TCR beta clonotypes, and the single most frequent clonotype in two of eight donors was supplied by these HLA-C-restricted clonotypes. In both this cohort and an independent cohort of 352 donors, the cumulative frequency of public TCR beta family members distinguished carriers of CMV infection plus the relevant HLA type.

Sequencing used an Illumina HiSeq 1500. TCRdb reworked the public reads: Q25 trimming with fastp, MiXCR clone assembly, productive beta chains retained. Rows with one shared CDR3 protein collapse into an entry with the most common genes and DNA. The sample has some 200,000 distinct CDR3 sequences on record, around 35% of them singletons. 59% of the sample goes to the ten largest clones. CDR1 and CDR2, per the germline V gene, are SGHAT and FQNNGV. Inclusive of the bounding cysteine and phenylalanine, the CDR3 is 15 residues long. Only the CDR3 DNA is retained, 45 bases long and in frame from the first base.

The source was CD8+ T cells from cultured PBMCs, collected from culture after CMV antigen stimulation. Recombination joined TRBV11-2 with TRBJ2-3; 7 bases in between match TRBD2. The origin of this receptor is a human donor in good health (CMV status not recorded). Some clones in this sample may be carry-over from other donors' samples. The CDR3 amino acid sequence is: CASRLSGGSIDTQYF. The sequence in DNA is TGTGCCAGCAGATTGTCGGGAGGTAGCATAGATACGCAGTATTTT.